This entry lists 26 T cell receptor beta chains sequenced from one sample in a study of CD8 T cells in Susac syndrome. Random-hexamer reverse transcription was applied to roughly 0.45 to 1 ug RNA. TCRdb processed the immunoSEQ multiplex PCR reads anew with MiXCR; each CDR3 protein has one entry. The data show some 120,000 distinct CDR3 sequences, about 90% seen once. The specimen was CD8+ T cells from PBMCs. The receptor source for this set is a human donor in good health.

The chain recombines TRBV7-6 with TRBJ2-7; D might be TRBD2 (5 bases). V was shortened by 3 bases and J by 2 bases, with 11 bases between the two germline ends. This CDR3 is built from 14 residues. Germline assignment: CDR1 SGHVS and CDR2 FNYEAQ. The CDR3 DNA follows: TGTGCCAGCAGCTTCGGGGATACAACCTACGAGCAGTACTTC. Translation: CASSFGDTTYEQYF.

The V call is TRBV19, the J call TRBJ2-1; the match to TRBD2 covers 9 bases. With V trimmed by 3 bases and J by 0 bases, 9 bases remained unmatched. The CDR3 sequence is 18 residues long. Germline CDR1 LNHDA, CDR2 SQIVND (reference sequence). The chain's CDR3 is CASSMISPSGNSYNEQFF. CDR3 nucleotides: TGTGCCAGTAGTATGATTAGTCCTAGCGGGAACTCCTACAATGAGCAGTTCTTC. Together with reference TRBV19 and TRBJ2-1, the CDR3 gives the full variable domain: DGGITQSPKYLFRKEGQNVTLSCEQNLNHDAMYWYRQDPGQGLRLIYYSQIVNDFQKGDIAEGYSVSREKKESFPLTVTSAQKNPTAFYLCASSMISPSGNSYNEQFFGPGTRLTVL.

This chain connects TRBV14 to TRBJ2-5; D is perhaps TRBD1 (6 bases). The CDR3 totals 16 residues. The V gene's germline CDR1 is SGHDN and CDR2 FVKESK. V dropped 0 bases and J dropped 7 bases, with 18 bases sitting between them. The CDR3 sequence is CASSQDTGRTRGTQYF. DNA of the CDR3: TGTGCCAGCAGCCAAGACACAGGGCGGACAAGGGGGACCCAGTACTTC. Together with reference TRBV14 and TRBJ2-5, the CDR3 gives the full variable domain: EAGVTQFPSHSVIEKGQTVTLRCDPISGHDNLYWYRRVMGKEIKFLLHFVKESKQDESGMPNNRFLAERTGGTYSTLKVQPAELEDSGVYFCASSQDTGRTRGTQYFGPGTRLLVL.

The gene calls are TRBV6-2 or TRBV6-3 and TRBJ1-2, with D possibly TRBD1 on 5 matching bases. Trimming pared 5 bases from V and 4 bases from J, leaving 17 bases between. Germline V CDR1 and CDR2: MNHEY, SVGEGT. The length of the CDR3 is 15 residues. The CDR3 protein is CASSPPRGAIYGYTF. CDR3 nucleotide sequence: TGTGCCAGCAGTCCTCCCAGAGGGGCTATCTATGGCTACACCTTC.

The genes are TRBV4-2 and TRBJ2-7; weak D call: TRBD1 (7 bases). V shed 0 bases and J shed 4 bases, with 13 bases lying between them. This CDR3 contains 15 residues. The V gene's germline CDR1 is LGHNA and CDR2 YNFKEQ. The DNA of the CDR3 is TGTGCCAGCAGCCAAGAGGCAGGGGGAGGTTACGAGCAGTACTTC. It specifies CASSQEAGGGYEQYF.

This chain connects TRBV7-9 to TRBJ1-5; TRBD1 might be the D (6 bases). The CDR3 runs to 16 residues. In germline, CDR1 is SEHNR, CDR2 FQNEAQ (reference sequence). Trimming shortened V by 8 bases and J by 2 bases, and 19 bases separated the two germline ends. The CDR3 loop reads CASQEGGEGGNQPQHF. CDR3 coding DNA: TGTGCCAGCCAAGAGGGGGGCGAAGGTGGCAATCAGCCCCAGCATTTT.

In nucleotides, the CDR3 is TGCGCCAGCAGCCTTCAGGCTAGCGGGTGGAGGGACAATGAGCAGTTCTTC. Amino acids: CASSLQASGWRDNEQFF. V usage is TRBV5-1 and J usage is TRBJ2-1; 8 bases agree with TRBD2. In germline, CDR1 is SGHRS, CDR2 YFSETQ. CDR3 length: 17 amino acids. V trimming: 4 bases; J trimming: 5 bases; junction bases outside the gene matches: 14.

For the CDR3, the DNA is TGCAGTGCTATAAACCCCCAGCGGGGGGGCACAGATACGCAGTATTTT. This gives the protein CSAINPQRGGTDTQYF. The chain employs TRBV20-1 and TRBJ2-3; 9 nucleotides line up with TRBD2. Germline V lookup: CDR1 DFQATT, CDR2 SNEGSKA (reference sequence). Unmatched junction bases numbered 9, after V lost 4 bases and J lost 1 base. This CDR3 is built from 16 residues.

The chain joins TRBV20-1 to TRBJ1-3; 7 bases map to TRBD1. The CDR3 runs 14 residues. The ends lost 5 bases at V and 2 bases at J; junction bases unmatched: 6. CDR1 is DFQATT, CDR2 SNEGSKA, per germline (reference sequence). The CDR3 reads CSAGNQGAGNTIYF. For the CDR3, the DNA is TGCAGTGCTGGGAACCAGGGGGCTGGAAACACCATATATTTT.

This chain connects TRBV25-1 to TRBJ2-1; TRBD1 agrees at 7 bases. The CDR3 covers 13 residues. In germline, CDR1 is MGHDK, CDR2 SYGVNS. Trimming at V came to 2 bases and at J to 5 bases, leaving 0 bases not matched to a gene. The CDR3 DNA follows: TGTGCCAGCAGTGAAGACAGGGACAATGAGCAGTTCTTC. Amino acid sequence: CASSEDRDNEQFF.

The rearrangement uses TRBV20-1 and TRBJ2-3; D unresolved. Trimming cost V 6 bases and J 0 bases, with 16 bases left between them. The CDR3 contains 15 residues. CDR1 DFQATT and CDR2 SNEGSKA come from the germline V gene (reference sequence). CDR3 residues: CSAPYWAASTDTQYF. CDR3 nucleotides: TGCAGTGCCCCATACTGGGCAGCTAGCACAGATACGCAGTATTTT.

With regard to this clonotype: A read error may account for a junction end that differs from germline. The chain has TRBV7-7 and TRBJ2-7; the D gene is possibly TRBD1 (5 bases). This CDR3 has 14 amino acids. The germline CDR1 and CDR2 sequences are SSHAT and FNYEAQ (reference sequence). The CDR3 loop is CASSLSEVGAEQYF. Written as DNA, the CDR3 is TGTGCTAGCAGCTTAAGCGAGGTAGGGGCTGAGCAGTACTTC.

This chain uses TRBV4-3 with TRBJ2-1; 7 bases fit TRBD2. Germline CDR1 reads LGHNA; CDR2 reads YSLEER. The CDR3 runs to 20 residues. V lost 0 bases to trimming and J lost 0 bases; unmatched junction nucleotides: 14. The CDR3 reads CASSQDLWTSNFGSYNEQFF. Written as DNA, the CDR3 is TGCGCCAGCAGCCAAGATCTTTGGACTAGTAACTTTGGCTCCTACAATGAGCAGTTCTTC.

This chain connects TRBV6-1 to TRBJ1-1, with D perhaps matching TRBD1 (6 bases). CDR1 is MNHNS and CDR2 is SASEGT in the germline V gene. The CDR3 runs to 14 residues. V dropped 6 bases and J dropped 4 bases, with 15 bases sitting between them. The DNA for the CDR3 is TGTGCCAGCAGGAAACAGGGTATAACCACTGAAGCTTTCTTT. This codes for CASRKQGITTEAFF.

Here the CDR3 DNA reads TGTGCCAGCACCCAGTCGCTAGCGGGGGGAGGCGAGACCCAGTACTTC. It translates to CASTQSLAGGGETQYF. This chain connects TRBV7-2 to TRBJ2-5; 11 bases are shared with TRBD2. Looked up from germline, CDR1 is SGHTA and CDR2 is FQGNSA. V shed 7 bases, J shed 5 bases, and the junction held 12 bases outside the gene matches. This CDR3 is built from 16 residues. Complete variable domain (other parts from reference TRBV7-2 and TRBJ2-5): GAGVSQSPSNKVTEKGKDVELRCDPISGHTALYWYRQSLGQGLEFLIYFQGNSAPDKSGLPSDRFSAERTGGSVSTLTIQRTQQEDSAVYLCASTQSLAGGGETQYFGPGTRLLVL.

The chain couples TRBV7-3 to TRBJ2-1; tentatively, D is TRBD2 (5 bases). Germline loops: CDR1 SGHTA, CDR2 FQGTGA. This CDR3 spans 13 amino acids. The ends were cut back, 9 bases at V and 10 bases at J, with 19 bases in the middle. This chain's CDR3 is CASCQDLAGEQFF. In DNA, the CDR3 is TGTGCCAGTTGCCAGGACCTAGCCGGGGAGCAGTTCTTC.

This rearrangement joins TRBV18 to TRBJ2-3, with 8 bases matching TRBD2. The CDR3 sequence is 14 residues long. Trimming took 2 bases from V and 6 from J; bases not matched to a gene: 4. From germline, CDR1 is KGHSH and CDR2 LQKENI. The CDR3 sequence: CASSPGTRVDTQYF. The CDR3 bases are TGTGCCAGCTCACCAGGGACTAGAGTGGATACGCAGTATTTT.

This clonotype was counted once. CDR3 DNA sequence: TGCGCCAGCAGCTTGGCCACCCGACAGGCCCGCTCCTCTGGGGCCAACGTCCTGACTTTC. Translating gives CASSLATRQARSSGANVLTF. The gene calls are TRBV5-1 and TRBJ2-6, with D tentatively TRBD1 (6 bases). This CDR3 has 20 amino acids. Trimming left V 0 bases short and J 0 bases short, with 19 bases between. Looked up from germline, CDR1 is SGHRS and CDR2 is YFSETQ.

The rearrangement uses TRBV20-1 and TRBJ2-1; 10 bases map to TRBD2. Per the germline V gene, CDR1 is DFQATT and CDR2 is SNEGSKA (reference sequence). V was pared by 8 bases and J by 4 bases, with 5 bases of the junction left unmatched. The CDR3 is made up of 13 amino acids. CDR3: CSTTSGVYNEQFF. The CDR3 nucleotides read TGCAGTACAACTAGCGGGGTTTACAATGAGCAGTTCTTC.

The chain recombines TRBV5-1 with TRBJ2-1; D could derive from TRBD1 or TRBD2 (5 bases each). CDR1 is SGHRS and CDR2 is YFSETQ in the germline V gene. The V gene lost 1 base and the J gene lost 2 bases, with 16 bases spanning the gap. The CDR3 is made up of 17 amino acids. CDR3 in amino acids: CASSLIPGTRAYNEQFF. The CDR3 nucleotides are TGCGCCAGCAGCTTGATTCCCGGGACCCGGGCCTACAATGAGCAGTTCTTC.

This chain connects TRBV3-1 to TRBJ2-7; 7 nucleotides agree with TRBD1. The junction had 9 bases not matched to a gene; V was cut back by 4 bases and J by 6 bases. Germline values: CDR1 LGHDT, CDR2 YNNKEL (reference sequence). The CDR3 has 14 amino acids. CDR3: CASSPGQLLLEQYF. The CDR3 bases are TGTGCCAGCAGCCCGGGACAGCTTCTACTCGAGCAGTACTTC.

The chain joins TRBV3-1 to TRBJ2-3; 8 bases align to TRBD1. V was pared by 4 bases and J by 3 bases, with 9 bases of the junction left unmatched. CDR3 length: 16 residues. The germline gives CDR1 LGHDT, CDR2 YNNKEL (reference sequence). CDR3 residues: CASSRRGTGKTDTQYF. CDR3 DNA: TGTGCCAGCAGCCGCCGCGGGACAGGCAAAACAGATACGCAGTATTTT.

CDR3 sequence reads: CASSPDRSSYEQYF. CDR3 bases: TGTGCCAGCTCACCAGACAGGAGCTCCTACGAGCAGTACTTC. The chain couples TRBV18 to TRBJ2-7; maybe TRBD1 (6 bases). Trimming pared 2 bases from V and 0 bases from J, leaving 8 bases between. The CDR3 runs to 14 residues. The V gene's germline CDR1 is KGHSH and CDR2 LQKENI.

The V and J genes are TRBV7-3 and TRBJ2-3; 11 bases line up with TRBD2. The CDR3 loop spans 15 amino acids. Germline V lookup: CDR1 SGHTA, CDR2 FQGTGA. V shed 6 bases, J shed 6 bases, and the junction held 8 bases outside the gene matches. The CDR3 DNA is TGTGCCAGCAGTGTAGCGGGGGGGATCGGGGATACGCAGTATTTT. This sequence encodes CASSVAGGIGDTQYF.

The chain couples TRBV19 to TRBJ2-7, with 9 bases fitting TRBD2. This CDR3 is 14 amino acids long. V gave up 1 base and J gave up 6 bases; unmatched junction bases: 4. Germline assignment: CDR1 LNHDA and CDR2 SQIVND (reference sequence). Written as DNA, the CDR3 is TGTGCCAGTAGTATAGTAGCGGGAGCAGCCGAGCAGTACTTC. It yields the protein CASSIVAGAAEQYF.

Remarks on this clonotype: At one end, the junction sequence differs from germline, possibly due to a read error. The gene calls are TRBV5-1 and TRBJ1-2; D might be TRBD1 (6 bases). Germline V CDR1 and CDR2: SGHRS, YFSETQ. The CDR3 runs 14 residues. CDR3 nucleotide sequence: TGCGCCAGCAGCGCGGACAGAAACTTCTATGACTACACCTTC. It specifies CASSADRNFYDYTF.